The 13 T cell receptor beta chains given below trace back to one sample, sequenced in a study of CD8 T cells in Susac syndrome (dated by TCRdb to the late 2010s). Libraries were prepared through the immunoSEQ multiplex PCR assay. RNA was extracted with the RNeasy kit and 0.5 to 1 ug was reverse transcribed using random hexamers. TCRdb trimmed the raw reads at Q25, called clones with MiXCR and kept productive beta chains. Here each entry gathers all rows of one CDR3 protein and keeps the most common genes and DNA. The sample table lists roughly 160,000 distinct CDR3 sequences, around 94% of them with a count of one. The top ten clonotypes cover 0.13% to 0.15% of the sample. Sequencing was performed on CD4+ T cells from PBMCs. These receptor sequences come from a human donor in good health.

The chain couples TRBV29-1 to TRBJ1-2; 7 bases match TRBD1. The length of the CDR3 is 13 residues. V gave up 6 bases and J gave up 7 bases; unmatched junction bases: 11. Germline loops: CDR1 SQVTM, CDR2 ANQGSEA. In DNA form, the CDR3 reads TGCAGCGTCCCCGCAGGGAGGGGGCTTGGCTACACCTTC. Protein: CSVPAGRGLGYTF.

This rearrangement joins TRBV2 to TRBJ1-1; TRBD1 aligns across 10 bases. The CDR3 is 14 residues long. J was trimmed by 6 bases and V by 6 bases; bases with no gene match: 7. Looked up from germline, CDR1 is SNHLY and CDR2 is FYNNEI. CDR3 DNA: TGTGCCAGCAGCTGGGGACAGGGGAGGGCTGAAGCTTTCTTT. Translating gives CASSWGQGRAEAFF.

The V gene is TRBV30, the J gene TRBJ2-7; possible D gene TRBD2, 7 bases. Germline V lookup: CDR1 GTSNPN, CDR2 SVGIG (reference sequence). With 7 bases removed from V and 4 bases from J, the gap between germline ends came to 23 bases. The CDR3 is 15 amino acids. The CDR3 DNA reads TGTGCCTTCCGACCTTACAGGGAGGGAAAGTACGAGCAGTACTTC. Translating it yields CAFRPYREGKYEQYF. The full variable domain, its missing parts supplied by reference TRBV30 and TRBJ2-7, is SQTIHQWPATLVQPVGSPLSLECTVEGTSNPNLYWYRQAAGRGLQLLFYSVGIGQISSEVPQNLSASRPQDRQFILSSKKLLLSDSGFYLCAFRPYREGKYEQYFGPGTRLTVT.

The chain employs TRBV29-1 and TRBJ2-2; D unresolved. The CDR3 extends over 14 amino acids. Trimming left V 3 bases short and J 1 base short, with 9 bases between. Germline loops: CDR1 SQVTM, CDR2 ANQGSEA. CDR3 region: CSVDSALNTGELFF. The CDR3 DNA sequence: TGCAGCGTTGACTCCGCCCTGAACACCGGGGAGCTGTTTTTT.

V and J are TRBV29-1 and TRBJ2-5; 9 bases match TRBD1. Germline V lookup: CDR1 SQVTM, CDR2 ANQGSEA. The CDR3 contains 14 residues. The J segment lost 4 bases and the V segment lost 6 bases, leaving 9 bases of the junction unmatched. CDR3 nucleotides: TGCAGCGTCGGACAGGGGTTAATCATAGAGACCCAGTACTTC. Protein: CSVGQGLIIETQYF.

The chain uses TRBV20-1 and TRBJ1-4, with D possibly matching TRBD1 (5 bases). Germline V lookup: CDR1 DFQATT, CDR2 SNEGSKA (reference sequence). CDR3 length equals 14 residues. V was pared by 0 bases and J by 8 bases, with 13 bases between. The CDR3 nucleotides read TGCAGTGCTAGAGATTCGGGGGGACGCGAAAAACTGTTTTTT. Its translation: CSARDSGGREKLFF.

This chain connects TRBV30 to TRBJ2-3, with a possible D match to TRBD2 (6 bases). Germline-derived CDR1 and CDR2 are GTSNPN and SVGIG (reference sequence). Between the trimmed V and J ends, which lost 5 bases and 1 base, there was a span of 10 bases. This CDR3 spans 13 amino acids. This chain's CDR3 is CAWQTGGTDTQYF. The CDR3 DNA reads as TGTGCCTGGCAAACGGGGGGCACAGATACGCAGTATTTT.

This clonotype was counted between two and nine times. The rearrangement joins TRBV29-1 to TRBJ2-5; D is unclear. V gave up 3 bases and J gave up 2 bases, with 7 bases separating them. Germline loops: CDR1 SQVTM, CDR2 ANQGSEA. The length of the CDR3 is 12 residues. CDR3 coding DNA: TGCAGCGTTGAGGGTCAGCAAGAGACCCAGTACTTC. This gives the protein CSVEGQQETQYF. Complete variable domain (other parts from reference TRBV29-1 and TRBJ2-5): SAVISQKPSRDICQRGTSLTIQCQVDSQVTMMFWYRQQPGQSLTLIATANQGSEATYESGFVIDKFPISRPNLTFSTLTVSNMSPEDSSIYLCSVEGQQETQYFGPGTRLLVL.

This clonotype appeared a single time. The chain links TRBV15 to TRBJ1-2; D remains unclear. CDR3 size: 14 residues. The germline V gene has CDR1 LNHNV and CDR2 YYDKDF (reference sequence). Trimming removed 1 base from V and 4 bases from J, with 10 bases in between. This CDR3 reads CATSRAIGSYGYTF. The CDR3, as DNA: TGTGCCACCAGCAGAGCGATCGGGAGCTATGGCTACACCTTC.

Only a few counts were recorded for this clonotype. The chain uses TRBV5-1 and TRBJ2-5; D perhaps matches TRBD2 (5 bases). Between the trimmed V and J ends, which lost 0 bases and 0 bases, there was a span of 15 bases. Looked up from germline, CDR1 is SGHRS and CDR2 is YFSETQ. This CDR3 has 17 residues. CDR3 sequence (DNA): TGCGCCAGCAGCTTGGCCCGTTCGGGAATCAACCAAGAGACCCAGTACTTC. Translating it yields CASSLARSGINQETQYF.

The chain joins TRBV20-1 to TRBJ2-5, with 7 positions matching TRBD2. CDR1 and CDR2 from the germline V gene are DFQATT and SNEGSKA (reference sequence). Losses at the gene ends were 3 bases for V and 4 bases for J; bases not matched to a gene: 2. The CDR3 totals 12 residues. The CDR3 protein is CSARPGGETQYF. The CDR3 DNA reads TGCAGTGCTAGGCCGGGGGGAGAGACCCAGTACTTC.

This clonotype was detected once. The CDR3 protein is CASSDTDTQYF. CDR3 DNA sequence: TGTGCCAGCAGTGACACAGATACGCAGTATTTT. The chain uses TRBV25-1 and TRBJ2-3; D not certain. The V gene lost 3 bases and the J gene lost 2 bases, with 0 bases spanning the gap. This CDR3 is 11 amino acids long. In germline, CDR1 is MGHDK, CDR2 SYGVNS.

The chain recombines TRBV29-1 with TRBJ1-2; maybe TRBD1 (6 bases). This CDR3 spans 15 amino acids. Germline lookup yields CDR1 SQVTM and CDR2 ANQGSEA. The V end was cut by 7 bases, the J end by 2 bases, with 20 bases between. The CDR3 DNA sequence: TGCAGCGCCCACACGGGGGGCACCGGAAACTATGGCTACACCTTC. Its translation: CSAHTGGTGNYGYTF.